A few counts support the clone carrying this T cell receptor (beta chain). Its target is unknown. Breast cancer patients provided tissue from their axillary draining lymph nodes. Germline loops: CDR1 MNHNS, CDR2 SASEGT. J gave up 6 bases and V 7 bases, and 10 bases lay outside the gene matches. The CDR3 length is 15 residues. TCRdb reanalysed the multiplex PCR reads using MiXCR and keeps one entry per CDR3 protein. The sample yields about 200,000 distinct CDR3 sequences, 25% to 40% seen once. This entry comes from a study of breast tumors, draining lymph nodes, adjacent tissues. Study results and limitations: Luminal-like breast cancer showed significantly higher tumor–nontumor repertoire similarity than basal-like. Tumor T cell lymph node origin was a supported hypothesis, not proven. Tumor repertoires ranked between lymph nodes and nontumor tissue in diversity, with V and J gene preferences.

This clonotype was sampled from a female donor with breast cancer. Some clones in this sample may be carry-over from other donors' samples. The sequenced sample was axillary lymph node tissue. The rearrangement links TRBV6-1 to TRBJ2-3; 10 positions match TRBD1. This CDR3 reads CASNGRDRGSDTQYF. The CDR3 DNA follows: TGTGCCAGCAATGGCCGGGACAGGGGTTCGGATACGCAGTATTTT.